The present entry profiles one T cell receptor (beta chain) with its context. This clone appeared once. Its target antigen remains unknown. The sample holds no much larger clone one base away, and base qualities are not on file. The immunoSEQ Assay, a bias-controlled multiplex PCR, was used to amplify TCRbeta CDR3 regions from genomic DNA. For the original study's pipeline: The number of nucleated cells in each sample was estimated by amplification of reference gene primers within the assay. To quantify the absolute abundance of each unique TCRbeta CDR3 rearrangement, sequence reads were collapsed and filtered. For each sample, productive Simpson clonality was calculated as the square root of Simpson's diversity index across productive rearrangements. Entries here come from immuneACCESS through TCRdb and include only in-frame sequences with V and J called. Some clones fail to appear in such tables; in the studies checked, an unresolved V gene covers under half of the shortfall, and the cause of the remainder is unknown. V, J and clone size were drawn from that table, and D and trimming were deduced from the DNA. Within this sample are around 100,000 clones, with roughly 80% of them counted one time only. Jointly, the top ten make up about 4.8% of the sample.

The data belong to a study of blood T cell repertoires in COVID-19 (dated by TCRdb to 2020 to 2021). As for the study more broadly: Samples covering the acute and convalescent phases of COVID-19 were provided by collaborators in the United States, Italy and Spain. The repertoires were released in a freely available public database intended as a resource for research on the immune response to SARS-CoV-2. The samples were drawn from two sources: the first 160 participants of the ongoing ImmuneRACE study, and 1,254 subjects contributed by 6 global collaborators. Sample metadata almost always included a de-identified subject ID, COVID-19 status, age in years and sex. The material from the prospective study consisted of cDNA or gDNA derived from T cells, B-cell-depleted T cells, or PBMCs. Where HLA class I and class II types were available, the types were taken from metadata supplied by the sample provider, not from assay-based typing. Deeply sampled blood TCRbeta repertoires from subjects exposed to, actively infected with, or recovered from COVID-19 were included in the dataset.

Summary of the overall study and its limitations: Clinical and demographic metadata were provided uncurated, with the amount varying by source and participant.

CDR1 and CDR2 are drawn from the germline V gene (reference sequence): LGHDT, YNNKEL. The CDR3 runs 16 amino acids, cysteine and phenylalanine included. Here the CDR3 DNA is all that survives: 48 bases in frame from base 1. V is pared back by 1 base and J by 0 bases, with 13 bases lying between the germline termini. The collaborating institutions used their own protocols to collect whole blood in K2EDTA tubes. Collaborator samples were shipped for TCRbeta analysis as frozen whole blood, isolated PBMCs, or DNA extracted from either sample type. The receptor comes from a man aged 60-69 years with acute or convalescent COVID-19. Input material: peripheral blood. The chain joins TRBV3-1 (or the pseudogene TRBV3-2) to TRBJ2-7; matching of 5 bases hints at TRBD1 as the D gene. The nucleotides are TGTGCCAGCAGCCAAGGGGGCCACAGCTTCTCCTACGAGCAGTACTTC. The encoded protein is CASSQGGHSFSYEQYF.